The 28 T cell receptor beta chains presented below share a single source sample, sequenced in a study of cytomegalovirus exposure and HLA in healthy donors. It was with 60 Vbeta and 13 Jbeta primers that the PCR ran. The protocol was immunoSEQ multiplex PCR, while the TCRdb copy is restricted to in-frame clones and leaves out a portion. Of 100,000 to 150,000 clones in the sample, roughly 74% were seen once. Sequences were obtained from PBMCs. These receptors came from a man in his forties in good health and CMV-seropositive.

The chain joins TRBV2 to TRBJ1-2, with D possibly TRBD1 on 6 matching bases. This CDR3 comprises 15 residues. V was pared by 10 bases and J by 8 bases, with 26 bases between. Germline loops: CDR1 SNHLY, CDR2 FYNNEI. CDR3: CAIPREGEGSGGYTF. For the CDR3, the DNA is TGTGCCATTCCTCGAGAGGGGGAAGGTTCGGGCGGCTACACCTTC.

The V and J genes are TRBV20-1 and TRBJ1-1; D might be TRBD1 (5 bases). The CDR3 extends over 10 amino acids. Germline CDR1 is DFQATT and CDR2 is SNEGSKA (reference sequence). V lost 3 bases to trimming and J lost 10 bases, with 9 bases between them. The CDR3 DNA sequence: TGCAGTGCTAGGCAAGGGGCAGCTTTCTTT. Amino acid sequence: CSARQGAAFF.

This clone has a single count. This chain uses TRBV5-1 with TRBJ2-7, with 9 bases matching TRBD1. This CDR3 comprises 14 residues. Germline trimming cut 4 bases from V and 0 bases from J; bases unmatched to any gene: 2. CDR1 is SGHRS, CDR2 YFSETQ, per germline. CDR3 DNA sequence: TGCGCCAGCAGCAAGGGACAGGGCTCCTACGAGCAGTACTTC. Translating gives CASSKGQGSYEQYF.

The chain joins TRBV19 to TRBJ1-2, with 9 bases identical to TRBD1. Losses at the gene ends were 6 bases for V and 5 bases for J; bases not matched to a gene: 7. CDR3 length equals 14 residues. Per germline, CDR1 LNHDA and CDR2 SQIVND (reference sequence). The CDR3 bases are TGTGCCAGTAGCACAGGGGGCGGGGGATATGGCTACACCTTC. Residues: CASSTGGGGYGYTF.

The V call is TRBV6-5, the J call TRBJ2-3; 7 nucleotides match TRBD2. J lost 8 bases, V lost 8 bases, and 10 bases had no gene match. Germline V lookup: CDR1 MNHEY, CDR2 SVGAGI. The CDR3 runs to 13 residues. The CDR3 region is CASENLREGTQYF. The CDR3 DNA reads TGTGCCAGCGAAAACCTCAGGGAGGGTACGCAGTATTTT.

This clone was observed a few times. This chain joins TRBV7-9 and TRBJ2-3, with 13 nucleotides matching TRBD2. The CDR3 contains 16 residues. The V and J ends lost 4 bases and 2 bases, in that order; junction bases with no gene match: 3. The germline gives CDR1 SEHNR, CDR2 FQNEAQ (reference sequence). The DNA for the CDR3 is TGTGCCAGCAGCTCGGGACTAGCGGGGTACACAGATACGCAGTATTTT. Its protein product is CASSSGLAGYTDTQYF.

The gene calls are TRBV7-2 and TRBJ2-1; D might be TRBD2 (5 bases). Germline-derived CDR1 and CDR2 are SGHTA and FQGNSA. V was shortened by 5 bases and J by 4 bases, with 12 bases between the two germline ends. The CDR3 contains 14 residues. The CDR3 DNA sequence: TGTGCCAGCAGCCCGAGGACTGGTTACAATGAGCAGTTCTTC. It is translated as CASSPRTGYNEQFF.

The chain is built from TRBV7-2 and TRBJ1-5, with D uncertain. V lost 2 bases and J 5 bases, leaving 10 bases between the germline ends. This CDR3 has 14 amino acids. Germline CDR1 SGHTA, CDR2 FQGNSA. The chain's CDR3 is CASSLSLGYQPQHF. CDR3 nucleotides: TGTGCCAGCAGCTTATCTCTAGGTTATCAGCCCCAGCATTTT.

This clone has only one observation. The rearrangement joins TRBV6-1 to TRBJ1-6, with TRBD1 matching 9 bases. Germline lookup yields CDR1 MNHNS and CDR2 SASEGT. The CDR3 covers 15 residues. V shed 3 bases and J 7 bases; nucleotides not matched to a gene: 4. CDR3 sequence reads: CASSEIDRGNSPLHF. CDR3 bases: TGTGCCAGCAGTGAGATCGACAGGGGGAATTCACCCCTCCACTTT.

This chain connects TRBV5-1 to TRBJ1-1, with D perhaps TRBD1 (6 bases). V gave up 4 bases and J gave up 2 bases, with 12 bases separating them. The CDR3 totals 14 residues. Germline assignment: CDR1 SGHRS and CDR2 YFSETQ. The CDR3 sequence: CASSPGTLNTEAFF. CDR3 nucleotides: TGCGCCAGCAGCCCCGGGACATTAAACACTGAAGCTTTCTTT.

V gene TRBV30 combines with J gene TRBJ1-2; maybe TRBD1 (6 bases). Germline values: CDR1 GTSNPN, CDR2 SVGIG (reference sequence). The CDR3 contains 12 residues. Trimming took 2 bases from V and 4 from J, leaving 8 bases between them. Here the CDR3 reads CAWSSGAYGYTF. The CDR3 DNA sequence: TGTGCCTGGAGTTCAGGGGCCTATGGCTACACCTTC.

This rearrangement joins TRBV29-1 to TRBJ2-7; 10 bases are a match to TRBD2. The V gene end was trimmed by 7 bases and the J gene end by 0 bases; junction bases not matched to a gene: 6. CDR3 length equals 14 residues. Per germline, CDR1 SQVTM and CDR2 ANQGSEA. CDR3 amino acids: CSATAGGGSYEQYF. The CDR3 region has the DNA TGCAGCGCTACAGCGGGAGGGGGCTCCTACGAGCAGTACTTC.

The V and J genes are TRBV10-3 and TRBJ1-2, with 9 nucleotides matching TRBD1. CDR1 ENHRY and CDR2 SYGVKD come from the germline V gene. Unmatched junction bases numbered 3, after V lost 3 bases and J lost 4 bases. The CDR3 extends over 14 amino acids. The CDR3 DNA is TGTGCCATCAGTGACGGACAGGGGTTCTATGGCTACACCTTC. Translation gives CAISDGQGFYGYTF.

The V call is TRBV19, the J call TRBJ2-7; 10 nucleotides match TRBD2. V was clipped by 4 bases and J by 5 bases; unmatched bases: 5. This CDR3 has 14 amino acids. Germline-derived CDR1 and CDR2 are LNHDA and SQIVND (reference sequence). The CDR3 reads CASSTTSGFNEQYF. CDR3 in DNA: TGTGCCAGTAGTACGACTAGCGGGTTCAACGAGCAGTACTTC. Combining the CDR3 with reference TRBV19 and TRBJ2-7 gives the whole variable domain DGGITQSPKYLFRKEGQNVTLSCEQNLNHDAMYWYRQDPGQGLRLIYYSQIVNDFQKGDIAEGYSVSREKKESFPLTVTSAQKNPTAFYLCASSTTSGFNEQYFGPGTRLTVT.

The CDR3 loop reads CASSQGPGLAGGPMGEQYF. Here the CDR3 DNA reads TGCGCCAGCAGCCAAGGTCCCGGACTAGCGGGAGGGCCGATGGGGGAGCAGTACTTC. The V gene is TRBV4-1, the J gene TRBJ2-7; 15 bases are a match to TRBD2. This CDR3 has 19 amino acids. Unmatched junction bases numbered 14, after V lost 1 base and J lost 7 bases. The germline CDR1 and CDR2 sequences are MGHRA and YSYEKL.

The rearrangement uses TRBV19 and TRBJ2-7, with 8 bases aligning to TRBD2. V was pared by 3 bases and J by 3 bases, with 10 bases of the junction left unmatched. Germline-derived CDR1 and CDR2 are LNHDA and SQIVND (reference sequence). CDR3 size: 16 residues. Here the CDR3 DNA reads TGTGCCAGTAGTATTGGGTTCTGGGCGGGAGGCTACGAGCAGTACTTC. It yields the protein CASSIGFWAGGYEQYF. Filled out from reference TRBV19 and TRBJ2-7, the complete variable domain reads DGGITQSPKYLFRKEGQNVTLSCEQNLNHDAMYWYRQDPGQGLRLIYYSQIVNDFQKGDIAEGYSVSREKKESFPLTVTSAQKNPTAFYLCASSIGFWAGGYEQYFGPGTRLTVT.

This chain's CDR3 is CASSSLAGGTDTQYF. The CDR3 coding sequence is TGTGCCAGCAGCTCACTAGCGGGGGGCACAGATACGCAGTATTTT. The rearrangement joins TRBV7-6 to TRBJ2-3; TRBD2 aligns across 11 bases. The germline V gene encodes CDR1 SGHVS and CDR2 FNYEAQ. Trimming removed 4 bases from V and 1 base from J; junction bases left unmatched: 1. This CDR3 spans 15 amino acids.

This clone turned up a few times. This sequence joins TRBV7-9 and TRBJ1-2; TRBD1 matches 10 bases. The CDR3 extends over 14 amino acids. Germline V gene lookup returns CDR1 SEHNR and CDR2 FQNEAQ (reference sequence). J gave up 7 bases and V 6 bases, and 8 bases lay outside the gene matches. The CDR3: CASSPGTGAGGYTF. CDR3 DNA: TGTGCCAGCAGTCCCGGGACAGGGGCGGGTGGCTACACCTTC. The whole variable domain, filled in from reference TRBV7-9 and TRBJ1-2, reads DTGVSQNPRHKITKRGQNVTFRCDPISEHNRLYWYRQTLGQGPEFLTYFQNEAQLEKSRLLSDRFSAERPKGSFSTLEIQRTEQGDSAMYLCASSPGTGAGGYTFGSGTRLTVV.

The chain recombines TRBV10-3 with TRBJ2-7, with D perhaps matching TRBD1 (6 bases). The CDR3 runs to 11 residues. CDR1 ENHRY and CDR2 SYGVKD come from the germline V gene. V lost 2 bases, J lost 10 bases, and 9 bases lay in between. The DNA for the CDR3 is TGTGCCATCAGTGAGGCAGGGGCTCAGTACTTC. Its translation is CAISEAGAQYF.

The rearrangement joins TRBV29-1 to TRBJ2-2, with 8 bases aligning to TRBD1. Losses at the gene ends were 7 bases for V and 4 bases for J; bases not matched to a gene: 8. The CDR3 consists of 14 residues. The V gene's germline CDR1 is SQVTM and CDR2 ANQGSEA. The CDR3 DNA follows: TGCAGCGGACGGACAGGGTGGAGCACCGGGGAGCTGTTTTTT. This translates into CSGRTGWSTGELFF.

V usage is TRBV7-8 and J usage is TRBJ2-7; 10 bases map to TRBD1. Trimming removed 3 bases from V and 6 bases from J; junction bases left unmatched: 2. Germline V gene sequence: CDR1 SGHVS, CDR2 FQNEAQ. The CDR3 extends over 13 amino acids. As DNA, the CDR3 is TGTGCCAGCAGCTTTGACAGGGGGCGCGAGCAGTACTTC. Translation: CASSFDRGREQYF.

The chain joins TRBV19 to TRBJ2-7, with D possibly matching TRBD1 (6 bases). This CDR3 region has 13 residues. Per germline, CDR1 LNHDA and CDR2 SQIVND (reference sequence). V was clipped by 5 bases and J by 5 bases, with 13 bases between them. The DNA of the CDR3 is TGTGCCAGTAGTTTTACAGGGATCCACGAGCAGTACTTC. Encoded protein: CASSFTGIHEQYF.

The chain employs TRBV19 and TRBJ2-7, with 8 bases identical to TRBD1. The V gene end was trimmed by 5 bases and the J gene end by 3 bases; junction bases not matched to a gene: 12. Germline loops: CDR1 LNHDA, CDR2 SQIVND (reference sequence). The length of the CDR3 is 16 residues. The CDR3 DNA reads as TGTGCCAGTAGTGCCGGGCAGGGGGCGAGTATCTACGAGCAGTACTTC. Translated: CASSAGQGASIYEQYF.

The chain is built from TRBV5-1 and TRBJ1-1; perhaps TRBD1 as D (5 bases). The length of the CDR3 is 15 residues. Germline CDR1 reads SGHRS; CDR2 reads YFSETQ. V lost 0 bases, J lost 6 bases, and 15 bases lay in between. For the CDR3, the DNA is TGCGCCAGCAGCTTGGCCGGGGGAGGGGCCGCTGAAGCTTTCTTT. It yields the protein CASSLAGGGAAEAFF. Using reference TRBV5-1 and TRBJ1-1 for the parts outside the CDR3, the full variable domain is KAGVTQTPRYLIKTRGQQVTLSCSPISGHRSVSWYQQTPGQGLQFLFEYFSETQRNKGNFPGRFSGRQFSNSRSEMNVSTLELGDSALYLCASSLAGGGAAEAFFGQGTRLTVV.

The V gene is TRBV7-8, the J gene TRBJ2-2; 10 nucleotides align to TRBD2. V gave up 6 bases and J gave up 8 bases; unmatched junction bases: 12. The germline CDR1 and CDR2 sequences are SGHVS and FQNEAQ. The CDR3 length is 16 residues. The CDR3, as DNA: TGTGCCAGCAGTTATGGACTAGCGGCAGGAGAGGGGGAGCTGTTTTTT. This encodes CASSYGLAAGEGELFF.

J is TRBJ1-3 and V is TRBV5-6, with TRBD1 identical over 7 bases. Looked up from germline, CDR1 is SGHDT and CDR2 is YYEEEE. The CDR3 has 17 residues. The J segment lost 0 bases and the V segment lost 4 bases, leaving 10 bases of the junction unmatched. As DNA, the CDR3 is TGTGCCAGCAGCCGACCGAGGGGACAGAGCTCTGGAAACACCATATATTTT. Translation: CASSRPRGQSSGNTIYF.

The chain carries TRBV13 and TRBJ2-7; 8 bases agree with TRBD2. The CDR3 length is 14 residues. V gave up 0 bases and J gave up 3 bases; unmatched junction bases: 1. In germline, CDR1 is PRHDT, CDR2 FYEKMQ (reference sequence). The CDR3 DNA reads TGTGCCAGCAGCTTAGGCGGGAGGGGCTACGAGCAGTACTTC. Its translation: CASSLGGRGYEQYF.

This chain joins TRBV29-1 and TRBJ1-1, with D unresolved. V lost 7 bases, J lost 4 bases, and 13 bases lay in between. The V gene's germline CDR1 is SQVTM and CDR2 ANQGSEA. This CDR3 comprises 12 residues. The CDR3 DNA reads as TGCAGCGGAGTTTCGGGAATCACTGAAGCTTTCTTT. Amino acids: CSGVSGITEAFF.